The present entry profiles one T cell receptor beta chain with its context. This clonotype was counted at least ten times. The clone's antigen remains unknown. Nothing much larger sits one base from this clone, and base qualities are not available. The sample belongs to a study of low-dose radiotherapy and immunotherapy resistance in tumors (dated by TCRdb to 2022 to 2024). Study-level background: Cohort 1 received 0.5 Gy per fraction every 2 weeks, with a prescribed total PTV dose of 6.5 Gy. Cohort 2 received 1 Gy per fraction every two weeks, with a total of 13 Gy over 26 weeks. Eight patients were included in the translational analysis: three from the first dose cohort and the first five from the second dose cohort. Patients were given nivolumab as a 240 mg flat dose every two weeks and ipilimumab at 1 mg/kg every six weeks, with both drugs delivered intravenously. Cyclophosphamide 200 mg/m2 was administered intravenously every two weeks, one day before each radiation and immunotherapy administration. Trial participants were not randomized into treatment groups. Starting on cycle 1 day 1, patients took 300 mg of aspirin by mouth once daily for four cycles.

Sequencing used an Illumina HiSeq 2500. Superscript III and a set of TRAV- and TRBV-specific primers were used to synthesize first-strand cDNA, so that both TCRalpha and TCRbeta chains were covered. TCRs were amplified for about 22 PCR cycles with Phusion, using a constant-region primer paired with the adapter attached to the V primers. Isolated mRNA was amplified with the MessageAmp II aRNA Amplification Kit, using an approximately 16-hour in vitro transcription at 37°C. The Dynabeads mRNA DIRECT Purification Kit was used to isolate the mRNA for TCR sequencing. Indexed Illumina adapters were added in a second Phusion PCR of roughly 23 cycles, and the PCR products were purified with AMPure XP beads. The study's processing was this. Using custom Perl scripts, TCR sequences that encoded the same protein were pooled, out-of-frame sequences were dropped, and the abundance of each clonotype was calculated. The analysis excluded TCR sequences that were supported by just one read. Repertoire metrics included Shannon entropy, Gini index, clonality, richness, and frequency of TCRs shared between repertoires. Clones were called with MiXCR by TCRdb after fastp trimmed the public reads at Q25, and only in-frame beta chains were retained. Records with the same CDR3 protein are collapsed into one entry carrying the most frequent genes and DNA. The authors' filters were not applied to this entry. A total of approximately 46,000 distinct CDR3 sequences appear in this sample, about 25% of them only once. Of the sample, 10% falls within the top ten clones.

The V and J ends are trimmed by 3 bases and 6 bases, leaving 18 bases between them. CDR1 is given as SGHRS and CDR2 as YFSETQ, both from the germline V gene. From its cysteine to its phenylalanine, the CDR3 spans 16 amino acids. CDR3 DNA is the only sequence kept; it has 48 bases, read in frame from the first base. What the time point label conveys for this sample: after trial treatment. The intended sense of this specimen's treatment or condition label: LDRT plus nivolumab, ipilimumab, low-dose cyclophosphamide and aspirin (RACIN trial). The donors came from RACIN, which was a single-arm phase I dose-escalation trial that paired nivolumab and ipilimumab with aspirin, low-dose cyclophosphamide and low-dose radiotherapy. Patients with advanced, TIL-negative solid tumors were considered eligible.

Recombination connected TRBV5-1 to TRBJ2-2, with the D gene not clear enough to name. Source: PBMCs, taken after low-dose radiotherapy plus immunotherapy. This sequence originates from a male donor with prostate cancer. The DNA reads TGCGCCAGCAGCTCCTCCTCGACATCGGGCTCCGGGGAGCTGTTTTTT. This encodes CASSSSSTSGSGELFF.